The 21 T cell receptor beta chains given below trace back to one sample, sequenced in a study of identical twins. Via MiXCR, TCRdb re-called the 5' RACE reads, giving one row per CDR3 protein. The table lists about 100,000 distinct CDR3 sequences, 5.5% to 7% of them singletons. The sample comprised memory T cells sorted from blood. The receptors were gathered from a woman between 50 and 59 years old in good health.

The rearrangement uses TRBV21-1 and TRBJ2-6; the D call TRBD2 from the table was never checked on the DNA. TRBV21-1 is given as a pseudogene. This CDR3 has 20 amino acids. CDR3 residues: CASSKMTSGRTLNGANVLTF. Written as DNA, the CDR3 is TGTGCCAGCAGCAAAATGACTAGCGGGAGGACGTTAAATGGGGCCAACGTCCTGACTTTC.

The V call is TRBV7-6, the J call TRBJ1-1; 7 positions match TRBD1. The V segment lost 6 bases and the J segment 8 bases; nucleotides outside the gene matches: 9. CDR1 and CDR2 (germline): SGHVS, FNYEAQ. The CDR3 covers 13 residues. DNA of the CDR3: TGTGCCAGCAGACGTATCCAGGGGGGCGAAGCTTTCTTT. It yields the protein CASRRIQGGEAFF.

This clonotype has ten or more counts. In DNA form, the CDR3 reads TGTGCCAGTAGTTTTGGACTAGCTCGAGATGAGCAGTTCTTC. Protein product: CASSFGLARDEQFF. The chain employs TRBV19 and TRBJ2-1; 8 bases match TRBD2. CDR1 is LNHDA, CDR2 SQIVND, per germline (reference sequence). The CDR3 totals 14 residues. V shed 5 bases and J 8 bases; nucleotides not matched to a gene: 8.

This clonotype was seen a few times. V gene TRBV18 combines with J gene TRBJ2-1; perhaps TRBD2 as D (6 bases). Germline V gene lookup returns CDR1 KGHSH and CDR2 LQKENI. The CDR3 has 14 amino acids. The V and J ends lost 0 bases and 12 bases respectively, with 15 bases between them. CDR3 region: CASSPPSISGRQFF. The DNA of the CDR3 is TGTGCCAGCTCACCACCGAGTATTAGCGGAAGGCAGTTCTTC.

This clonotype was counted at least ten times. The chain joins TRBV4-1 to TRBJ2-7, with 9 bases that match TRBD2. V was pared by 1 base and J by 5 bases, with 9 bases of the junction left unmatched. CDR3 length: 16 amino acids. In germline, CDR1 is MGHRA, CDR2 YSYEKL. The CDR3 DNA follows: TGCGCCAGCAGCCAAGCGGGTCTAGCGGGACCCCACGAGCAGTACTTC. Translation gives CASSQAGLAGPHEQYF.

The chain has TRBV6-5 and TRBJ1-2; D perhaps matches TRBD1 (5 bases). The CDR3 contains 15 residues. From germline, CDR1 is MNHEY and CDR2 SVGAGI. V was pared by 0 bases and J by 4 bases, with 12 bases between. The CDR3 nucleotides read TGTGCCAGCAGTTACTCGGGGGTTATCGGCTATGGCTACACCTTC. Protein sequence: CASSYSGVIGYGYTF.

This clonotype was seen many times. V usage is TRBV24-1 and J usage is TRBJ2-1; D gene ambiguous. The CDR3 runs to 11 residues. The germline gives CDR1 KGHDR, CDR2 SFDVKD. V was cut by 7 bases and J by 8 bases, with 8 bases left in between. CDR3 sequence reads: CATSQFYEQFF. CDR3 nucleotides: TGTGCCACCAGCCAGTTTTATGAGCAGTTCTTC.

This clonotype was seen at least ten times. The chain joins TRBV11-3 to TRBJ2-5; D call uncertain. Trimming took off 1 base at V and 3 bases at J, with 21 bases between the two ends. CDR3 length: 18 residues. Germline V gene data show CDR1 as SGHNT and CDR2 as YENEEA. As DNA, the CDR3 is TGTGCCAGCAGCTTAGGTCGATGGACCCCTCGAGGAGAAGAGACCCAGTACTTC. Translating gives CASSLGRWTPRGEETQYF.

The chain couples TRBV25-1 to TRBJ1-3; no definite D call. The CDR3 is made up of 15 amino acids. Trimming cost V 2 bases and J 0 bases, with 8 bases left between them. Looked up from germline, CDR1 is MGHDK and CDR2 is SYGVNS. For the CDR3, the DNA is TGTGCCAGCAGTGAAGACCACGGCTCTGGAAACACCATATATTTT. Translation gives CASSEDHGSGNTIYF. The full variable domain, with the rest looked up from reference TRBV25-1 and TRBJ1-3, is EADIYQTPRYLVIGTGKKITLECSQTMGHDKMYWYQQDPGMELHLIHYSYGVNSTEKGDLSSESTVSRIRTEHFPLTLESARPSHTSQYLCASSEDHGSGNTIYFGEGSWLTVV.

The V call is TRBV7-2, the J call TRBJ2-2; D call uncertain. This CDR3 contains 15 residues. CDR1 and CDR2 (germline): SGHTA, FQGNSA. The germline V and J ends were trimmed by 1 base and 6 bases, with 12 bases remaining between them. The CDR3 sequence is CASSLVSRTAGELFF. In DNA, the CDR3 is TGTGCCAGCAGCTTAGTGTCTAGGACCGCCGGGGAGCTGTTTTTT.

This clonotype was seen many times. The chain uses TRBV27 and TRBJ2-5; D ambiguous. The germline gives CDR1 MNHEY, CDR2 SMNVEV (reference sequence). V dropped 5 bases and J dropped 4 bases, with 11 bases sitting between them. The CDR3 is 13 amino acids. CDR3 DNA: TGTGCCAGCAGTCCGGGTCTCGGAGAGACCCAGTACTTC. It specifies CASSPGLGETQYF.

V is TRBV6-2 or TRBV6-3 and J is TRBJ2-1; possibly TRBD1 or TRBD2 for D (5 bases each). V shed 2 bases and J shed 2 bases, with 16 bases lying between them. CDR1 and CDR2 from the germline V gene are MNHEY and SVGEGT. The CDR3 is 17 residues long. The CDR3 coding sequence is TGTGCCAGCAGTTACAGTAAGGGACCATCACCCTACAATGAGCAGTTCTTC. Amino acid sequence: CASSYSKGPSPYNEQFF.

V usage is TRBV7-6 and J usage is TRBJ2-6; 8 bases fit TRBD1. This CDR3 contains 17 residues. The germline gives CDR1 SGHVS, CDR2 FNYEAQ. The V gene end was trimmed by 5 bases and the J gene end by 2 bases; junction bases not matched to a gene: 8. The CDR3 region is CASSARTGWTGANVLTF. In nucleotides, the CDR3 is TGTGCCAGCAGCGCGCGGACAGGGTGGACTGGGGCCAACGTCCTGACTTTC.

The sample holds many counts of this clonotype. The rearrangement links TRBV6-6 to TRBJ2-5; D is unclear. The CDR3 is made up of 13 amino acids. V gave up 6 bases and J gave up 5 bases, with 13 bases separating them. The germline V gene encodes CDR1 MNHNY and CDR2 SVGAGI (reference sequence). The CDR3 DNA reads as TGTGCCAGCAGATCATCCGGGCAGGAGACCCAGTACTTC. It is translated as CASRSSGQETQYF.

This clonotype was seen at least ten times. V gene TRBV20-1 combines with J gene TRBJ1-2, with TRBD1 as a possible D gene (6 bases). The CDR3 runs to 14 residues. The V end lost 2 bases, the J end lost 4 bases, and 14 bases lay between the germline ends. CDR1 is DFQATT and CDR2 is SNEGSKA in the germline V gene (reference sequence). The CDR3 DNA sequence: TGCAGTGCTAGAAAACCGACAGGCAGCTATGGCTACACCTTC. The encoded protein is CSARKPTGSYGYTF.

This clonotype has a count of ten or more. The chain combines TRBV7-9 with TRBJ1-2; perhaps TRBD1 as D (5 bases). Germline V gives CDR1 SEHNR, CDR2 FQNEAQ (reference sequence). The CDR3 is 13 amino acids. V was trimmed by 3 bases and J by 6 bases, leaving 11 bases between them. CDR3 protein: CASSFRAGNGYTF. CDR3 nucleotide sequence: TGTGCCAGCAGCTTTAGGGCAGGGAATGGCTACACCTTC. Combining the CDR3 with reference TRBV7-9 and TRBJ1-2 gives the whole variable domain DTGVSQNPRHKITKRGQNVTFRCDPISEHNRLYWYRQTLGQGPEFLTYFQNEAQLEKSRLLSDRFSAERPKGSFSTLEIQRTEQGDSAMYLCASSFRAGNGYTFGSGTRLTVV.

This clonotype was counted at least ten times. DNA of the CDR3: TGTGCCAGCAGTTTCGGACAGGGTGGCACAGATACGCAGTATTTT. Residues: CASSFGQGGTDTQYF. The chain couples TRBV12-3 or TRBV12-4 to TRBJ2-3, with 8 bases lining up with TRBD1. Trimming at V came to 3 bases and at J to 1 base, leaving 3 bases not matched to a gene. This CDR3 spans 15 amino acids.

This clonotype was counted ten times or more. The rearrangement uses TRBV7-2 and TRBJ2-6; 10 nucleotides match TRBD1. CDR3 length: 18 amino acids. The J segment lost 2 bases and the V segment lost 1 base, leaving 5 bases of the junction unmatched. CDR1 and CDR2 (germline): SGHTA, FQGNSA. CDR3 DNA sequence: TGTGCCAGCAGCTTAGAGGACAGGGGGTGGACTGGGGCCAACGTCCTGACTTTC. It translates to CASSLEDRGWTGANVLTF.

This clonotype has only one observation. The genes are TRBV5-1 and TRBJ2-5; D possibly corresponds to TRBD1 (7 bases). Per germline, CDR1 SGHRS and CDR2 YFSETQ. V lost 0 bases, J lost 0 bases, and 15 bases lay in between. The CDR3 extends over 17 amino acids. CDR3 protein: CASSLGGAGQNQETQYF. The CDR3 DNA reads TGCGCCAGCAGCTTGGGAGGGGCGGGACAGAACCAAGAGACCCAGTACTTC.

This clonotype occurred a few times. This sequence joins TRBV9 and TRBJ2-7, with 11 nucleotides matching TRBD1. There are 16 residues in the CDR3. V gave up 5 bases and J gave up 6 bases; unmatched junction bases: 13. Germline V lookup: CDR1 SGDLS, CDR2 YYNGEE. Here the CDR3 reads CASSNQPGTGGGEQYF. The CDR3 DNA is TGTGCCAGCAGTAATCAACCCGGGACAGGGGGAGGCGAGCAGTACTTC.

This clonotype was recorded at least ten times. The CDR3 protein is CASSKNRVEAFF. The DNA of the CDR3 is TGTGCCAGCAGTAAAAACAGAGTAGAAGCTTTCTTT. The J gene is TRBJ1-1, the V gene TRBV12-3 or TRBV12-4; no clear D. The CDR3 extends over 12 amino acids. V was pared by 5 bases and J by 8 bases, with 12 bases between.